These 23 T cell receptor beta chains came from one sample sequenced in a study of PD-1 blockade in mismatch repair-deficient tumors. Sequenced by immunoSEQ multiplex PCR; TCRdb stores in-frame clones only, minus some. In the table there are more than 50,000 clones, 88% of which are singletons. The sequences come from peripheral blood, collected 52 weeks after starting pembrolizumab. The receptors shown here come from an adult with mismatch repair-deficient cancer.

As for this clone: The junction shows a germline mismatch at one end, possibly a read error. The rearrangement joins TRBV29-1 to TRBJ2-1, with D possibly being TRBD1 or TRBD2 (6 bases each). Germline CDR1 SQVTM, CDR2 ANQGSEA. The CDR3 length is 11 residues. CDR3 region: CSFEGGNEQFF. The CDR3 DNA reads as TGCAGCTTTGAAGGGGGGAATGAGCAGTTCTTC.

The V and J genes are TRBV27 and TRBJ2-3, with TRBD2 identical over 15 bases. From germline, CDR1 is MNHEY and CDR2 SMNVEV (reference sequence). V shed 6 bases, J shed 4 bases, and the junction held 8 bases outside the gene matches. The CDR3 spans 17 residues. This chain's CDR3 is CASREEGLAGGADTQYF. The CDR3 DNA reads TGTGCCAGCAGAGAAGAGGGACTAGCGGGAGGCGCAGATACGCAGTATTTT.

In DNA form, the CDR3 reads TGCAGCGTCGGACTAGCTGAGAGCCCCACCTACGAGCAGTACTTC. Encoded protein: CSVGLAESPTYEQYF. The rearrangement joins TRBV29-1 to TRBJ2-7; 8 positions agree with TRBD2. Trimming took 6 bases from V and 2 from J; bases not matched to a gene: 12. The germline V gene encodes CDR1 SQVTM and CDR2 ANQGSEA. There are 15 residues in the CDR3.

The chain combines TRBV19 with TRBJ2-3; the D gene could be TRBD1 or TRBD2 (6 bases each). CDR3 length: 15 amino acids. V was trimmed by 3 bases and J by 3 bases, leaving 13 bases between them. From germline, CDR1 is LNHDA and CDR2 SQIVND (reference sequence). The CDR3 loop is CASSIGGRVTDTQYF. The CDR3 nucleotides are TGTGCCAGTAGTATTGGGGGGCGCGTGACAGATACGCAGTATTTT. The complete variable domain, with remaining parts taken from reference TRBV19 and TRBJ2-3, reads DGGITQSPKYLFRKEGQNVTLSCEQNLNHDAMYWYRQDPGQGLRLIYYSQIVNDFQKGDIAEGYSVSREKKESFPLTVTSAQKNPTAFYLCASSIGGRVTDTQYFGPGTRLTVL.

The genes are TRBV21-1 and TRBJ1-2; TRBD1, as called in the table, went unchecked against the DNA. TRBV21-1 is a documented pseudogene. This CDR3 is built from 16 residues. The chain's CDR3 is CASSSRSRGLGYGYTF. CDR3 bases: TGTGCCAGCAGCTCGCGGAGTAGGGGGTTGGGCTATGGCTACACCTTC.

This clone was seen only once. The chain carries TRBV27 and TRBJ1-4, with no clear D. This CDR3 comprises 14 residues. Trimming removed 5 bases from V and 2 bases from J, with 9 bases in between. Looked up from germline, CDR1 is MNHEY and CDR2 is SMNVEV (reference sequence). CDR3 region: CASSRVGTNEKLFF. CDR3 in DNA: TGTGCCAGCAGTAGGGTAGGCACTAATGAAAAACTGTTTTTT.

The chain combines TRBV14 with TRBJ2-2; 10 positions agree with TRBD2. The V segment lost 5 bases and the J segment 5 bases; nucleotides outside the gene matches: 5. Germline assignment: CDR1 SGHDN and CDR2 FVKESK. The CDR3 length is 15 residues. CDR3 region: CASSETTSGTGELFF. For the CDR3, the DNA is TGTGCCAGCAGCGAAACGACTAGCGGGACCGGGGAGCTGTTTTTT.

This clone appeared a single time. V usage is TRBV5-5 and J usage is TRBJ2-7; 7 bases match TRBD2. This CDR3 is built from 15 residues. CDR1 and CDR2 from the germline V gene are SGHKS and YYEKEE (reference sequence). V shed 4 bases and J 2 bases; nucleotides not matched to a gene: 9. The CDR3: CASSPSGVSPYEQYF. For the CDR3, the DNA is TGTGCCAGCAGCCCAAGCGGGGTCTCTCCCTACGAGCAGTACTTC.

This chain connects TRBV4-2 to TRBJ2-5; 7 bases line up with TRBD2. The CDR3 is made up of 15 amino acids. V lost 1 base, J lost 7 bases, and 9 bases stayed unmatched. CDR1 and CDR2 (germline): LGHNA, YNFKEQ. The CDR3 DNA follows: TGTGCCAGCAGCCAAGCCGCGGGAGAGGGAGGGACCCAGTACTTC. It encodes CASSQAAGEGGTQYF.

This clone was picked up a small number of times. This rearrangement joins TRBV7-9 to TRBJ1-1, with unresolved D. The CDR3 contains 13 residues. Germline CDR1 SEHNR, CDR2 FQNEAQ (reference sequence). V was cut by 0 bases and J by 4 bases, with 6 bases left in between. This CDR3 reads CASSLAVTTEAFF. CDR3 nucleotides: TGTGCCAGCAGCTTAGCGGTTACCACTGAAGCTTTCTTT.

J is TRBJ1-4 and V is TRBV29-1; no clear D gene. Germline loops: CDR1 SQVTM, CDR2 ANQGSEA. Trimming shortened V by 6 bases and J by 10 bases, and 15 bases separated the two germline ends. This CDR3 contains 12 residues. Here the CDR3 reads CSVRGRSGKLFF. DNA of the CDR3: TGCAGCGTCAGAGGACGCAGCGGAAAACTGTTTTTT.

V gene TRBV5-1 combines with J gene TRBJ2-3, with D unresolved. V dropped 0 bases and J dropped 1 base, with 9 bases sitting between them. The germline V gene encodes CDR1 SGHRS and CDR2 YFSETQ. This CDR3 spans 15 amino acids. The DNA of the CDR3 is TGCGCCAGCAGCTTGGAGGGCCGCCGCACAGATACGCAGTATTTT. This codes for CASSLEGRRTDTQYF.

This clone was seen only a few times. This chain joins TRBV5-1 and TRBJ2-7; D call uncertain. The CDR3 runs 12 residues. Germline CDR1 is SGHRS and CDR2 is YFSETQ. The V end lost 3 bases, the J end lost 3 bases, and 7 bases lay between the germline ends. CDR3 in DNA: TGCGCCAGCAGCTCGGACCGCTACGAGCAGTACTTC. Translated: CASSSDRYEQYF.

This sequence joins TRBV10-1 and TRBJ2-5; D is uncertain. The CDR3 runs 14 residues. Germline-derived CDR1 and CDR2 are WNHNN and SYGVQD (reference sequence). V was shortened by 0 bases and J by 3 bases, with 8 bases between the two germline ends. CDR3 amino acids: CASSESYGEETQYF. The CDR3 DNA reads TGCGCCAGCAGTGAGTCTTATGGAGAAGAGACCCAGTACTTC.

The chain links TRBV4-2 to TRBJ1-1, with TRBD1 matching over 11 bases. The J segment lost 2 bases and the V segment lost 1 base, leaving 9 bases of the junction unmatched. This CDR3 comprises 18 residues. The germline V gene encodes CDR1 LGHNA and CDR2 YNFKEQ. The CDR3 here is CASSQGGGTGGVNTEAFF. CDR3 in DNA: TGTGCCAGCAGCCAAGGGGGTGGGACAGGGGGAGTTAACACTGAAGCTTTCTTT.

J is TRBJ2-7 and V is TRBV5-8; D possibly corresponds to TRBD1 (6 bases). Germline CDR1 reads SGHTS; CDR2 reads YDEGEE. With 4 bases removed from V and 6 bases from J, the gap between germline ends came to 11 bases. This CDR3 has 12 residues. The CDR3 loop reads CASSVRGFEQYF. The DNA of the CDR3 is TGTGCCAGCAGCGTCAGGGGTTTCGAGCAGTACTTC.

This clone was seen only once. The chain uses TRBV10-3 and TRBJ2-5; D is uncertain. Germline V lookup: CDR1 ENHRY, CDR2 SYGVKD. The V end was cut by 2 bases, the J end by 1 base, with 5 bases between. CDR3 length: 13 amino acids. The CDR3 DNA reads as TGTGCCATCAGTGAGCTAGGCCAAGAGACCCAGTACTTC. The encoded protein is CAISELGQETQYF.

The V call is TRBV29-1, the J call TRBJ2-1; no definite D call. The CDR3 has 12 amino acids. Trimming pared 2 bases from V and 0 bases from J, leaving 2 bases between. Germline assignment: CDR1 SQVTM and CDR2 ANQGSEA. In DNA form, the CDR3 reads TGCAGCGTTGAAAGCTCCTACAATGAGCAGTTCTTC. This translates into CSVESSYNEQFF.

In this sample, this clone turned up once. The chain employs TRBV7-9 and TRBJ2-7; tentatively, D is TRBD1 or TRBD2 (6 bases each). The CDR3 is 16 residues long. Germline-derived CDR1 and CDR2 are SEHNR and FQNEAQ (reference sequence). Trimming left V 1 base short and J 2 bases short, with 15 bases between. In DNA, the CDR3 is TGTGCCAGCAGCTTAGTGGGGGGCGGCCCTACCTACGAGCAGTACTTC. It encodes CASSLVGGGPTYEQYF.

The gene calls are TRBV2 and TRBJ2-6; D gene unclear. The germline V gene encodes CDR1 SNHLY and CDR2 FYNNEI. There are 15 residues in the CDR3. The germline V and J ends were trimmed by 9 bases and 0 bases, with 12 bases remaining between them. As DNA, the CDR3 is TGTGCCAGTAAGTCGGGTAGCTCTGGGGCCAACGTCCTGACTTTC. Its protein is CASKSGSSGANVLTF. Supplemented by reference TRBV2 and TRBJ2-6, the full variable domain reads EPEVTQTPSHQVTQMGQEVILRCVPISNHLYFYWYRQILGQKVEFLVSFYNNEISEKSEIFDDQFSVERPDGSNFTLKIRSTKLEDSAMYFCASKSGSSGANVLTFGAGSRLTVL.

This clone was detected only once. The CDR3 loop is CASSQWLSGELFF. The CDR3 nucleotides read TGTGCCAGCAGCCAATGGCTCTCCGGGGAGCTGTTTTTT. The rearrangement uses TRBV14 and TRBJ2-2; D gene uncertain. Germline V gene data show CDR1 as SGHDN and CDR2 as FVKESK. This CDR3 is built from 13 residues. The V end lost 2 bases, the J end lost 6 bases, and 7 bases lay between the germline ends.

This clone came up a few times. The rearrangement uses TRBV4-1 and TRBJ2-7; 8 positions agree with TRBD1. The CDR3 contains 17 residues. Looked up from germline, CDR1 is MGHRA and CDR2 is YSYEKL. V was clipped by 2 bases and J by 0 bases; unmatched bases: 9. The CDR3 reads CASSQSFSQGDSYEQYF. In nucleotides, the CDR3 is TGCGCCAGCAGCCAATCTTTTTCACAGGGGGACTCCTACGAGCAGTACTTC.

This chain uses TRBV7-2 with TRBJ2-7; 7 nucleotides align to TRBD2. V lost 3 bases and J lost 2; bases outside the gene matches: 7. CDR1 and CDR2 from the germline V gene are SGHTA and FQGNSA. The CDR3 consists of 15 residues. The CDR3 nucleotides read TGTGCCAGCAGCTTCGCCCAGCGGGATACCTACGAGCAGTACTTC. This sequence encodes CASSFAQRDTYEQYF.